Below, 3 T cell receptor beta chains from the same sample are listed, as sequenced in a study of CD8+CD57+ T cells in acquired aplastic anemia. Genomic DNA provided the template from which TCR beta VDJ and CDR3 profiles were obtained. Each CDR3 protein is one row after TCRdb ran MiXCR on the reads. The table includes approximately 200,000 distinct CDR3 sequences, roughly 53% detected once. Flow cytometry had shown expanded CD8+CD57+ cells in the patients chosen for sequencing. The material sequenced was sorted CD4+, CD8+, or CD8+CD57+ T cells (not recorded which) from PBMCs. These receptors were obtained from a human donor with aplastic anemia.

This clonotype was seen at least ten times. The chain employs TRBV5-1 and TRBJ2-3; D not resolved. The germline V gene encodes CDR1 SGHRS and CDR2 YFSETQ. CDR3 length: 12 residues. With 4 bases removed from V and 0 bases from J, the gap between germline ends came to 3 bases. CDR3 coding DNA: TGCGCCAGCAGCGAAAGCACAGATACGCAGTATTTT. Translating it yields CASSESTDTQYF.

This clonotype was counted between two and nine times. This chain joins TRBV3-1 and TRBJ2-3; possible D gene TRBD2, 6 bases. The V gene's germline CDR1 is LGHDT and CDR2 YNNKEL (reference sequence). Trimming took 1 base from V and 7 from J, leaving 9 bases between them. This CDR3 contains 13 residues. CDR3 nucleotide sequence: TGTGCCAGCAGCCAAGGCGGGATCTATACGCAGTATTTT. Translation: CASSQGGIYTQYF.

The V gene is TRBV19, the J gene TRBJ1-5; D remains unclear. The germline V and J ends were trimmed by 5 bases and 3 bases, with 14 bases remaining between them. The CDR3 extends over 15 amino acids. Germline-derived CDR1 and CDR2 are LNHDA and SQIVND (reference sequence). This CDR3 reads CASSWGSASNQPQHF. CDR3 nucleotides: TGTGCCAGTAGTTGGGGATCAGCTTCCAATCAGCCCCAGCATTTT. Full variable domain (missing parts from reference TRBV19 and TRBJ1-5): DGGITQSPKYLFRKEGQNVTLSCEQNLNHDAMYWYRQDPGQGLRLIYYSQIVNDFQKGDIAEGYSVSREKKESFPLTVTSAQKNPTAFYLCASSWGSASNQPQHFGDGTRLSIL.